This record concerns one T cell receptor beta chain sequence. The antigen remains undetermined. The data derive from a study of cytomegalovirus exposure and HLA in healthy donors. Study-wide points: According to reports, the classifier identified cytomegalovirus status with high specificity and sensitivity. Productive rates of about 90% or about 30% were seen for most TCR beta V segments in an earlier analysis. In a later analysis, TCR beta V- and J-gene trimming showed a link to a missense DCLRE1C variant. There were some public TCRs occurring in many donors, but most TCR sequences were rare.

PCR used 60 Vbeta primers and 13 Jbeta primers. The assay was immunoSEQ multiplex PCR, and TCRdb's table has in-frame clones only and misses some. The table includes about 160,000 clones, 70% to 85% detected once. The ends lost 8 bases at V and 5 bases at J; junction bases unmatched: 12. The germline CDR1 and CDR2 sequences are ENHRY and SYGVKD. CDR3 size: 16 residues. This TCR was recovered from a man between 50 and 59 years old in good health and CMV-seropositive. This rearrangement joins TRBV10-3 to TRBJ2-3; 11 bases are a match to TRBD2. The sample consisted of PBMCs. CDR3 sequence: CAIAPSTSGAGDTQYF. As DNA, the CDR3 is TGTGCCATCGCGCCTTCGACTAGCGGGGCGGGAGATACGCAGTATTTT.